Sequencing of this T cell receptor beta chain was carried out in a study of cytomegalovirus exposure and HLA in healthy donors. V was trimmed by 5 bases and J by 4 bases, leaving 14 bases between them. In germline, CDR1 is SEHNR, CDR2 FQNEAQ (reference sequence). This CDR3 contains 14 residues. The PCR made use of 60 Vbeta and 13 Jbeta primers. Libraries were prepared by immunoSEQ multiplex PCR; TCRdb keeps only in-frame clonotypes and omits some of them. The table lists about 140,000 clones, roughly 66% of them singletons. Input material: PBMCs. The V gene is TRBV7-9, the J gene TRBJ2-5; TRBD1 is a possible D gene (6 bases). The clonotype originates from a woman aged 55-70 years in good health and CMV-seronegative. CDR3 bases: TGTGCCAGCAGCGCCCCAGGGGCGGGAGAGACCCAGTACTTC. Translating gives CASSAPGAGETQYF.